Listed below are T cell receptor beta chains from one sample, sequenced in a study of CD8 T cells in Susac syndrome. Via MiXCR, TCRdb re-called the immunoSEQ multiplex PCR reads, giving one row per CDR3 protein. This table holds over 100,000 distinct CDR3 sequences, 80% to 95% found once. The specimen sequenced was CD4+ T cells from PBMCs. These receptors all come from a human donor in good health. CDR3s include the opening cysteine and the closing phenylalanine or tryptophan. Each record gives: J gene, clone size, V gene, D gene, CDR3 DNA, CDR3 protein. D genes are given only for firm matches. Only part of the rows carry a size: once, few, many, or a class if the clone is expanded.

J: TRBJ2-6
size: once
V: TRBV6-5
D: TRBD2
DNA: TGTGCCAGCAGAGCGGGATCCGTGGGGGCCAACGTCCTGACTTTC
CDR3: CASRAGSVGANVLTF

J: TRBJ1-5
size: NA
V: TRBV19
D: NA
DNA: TGTGCCAGTAGTATAAGGGGGGACAATCAGCCCCAGCATTTT
CDR3: CASSIRGDNQPQHF

J: TRBJ2-7
size: NA
V: TRBV14
D: NA
DNA: TGTGCCAGCAGCCTGTCCGTGACCTACGAGCAGTACTTC
CDR3: CASSLSVTYEQYF

J: TRBJ2-7
size: once
V: TRBV25-1
D: NA
DNA: TGTGCCAGCAGTGAATCAGGCAGGGGTGGGGAGGAGCAGTACTTC
CDR3: CASSESGRGGEEQYF

J: TRBJ2-2
size: NA
V: TRBV5-1
D: NA
DNA: TGCGCCAGCAGCTTGCGCGGCAGGGCGGCCGGGGAGCTGTTTTTT
CDR3: CASSLRGRAAGELFF

J: TRBJ1-1
size: NA
V: TRBV14
D: NA
DNA: TGTGCCAGCAGCCTCCTGTTGGGTGGCGGTGAAGCTTTCTTT
CDR3: CASSLLLGGGEAFF

J: TRBJ1-1
size: NA
V: TRBV5-4
D: NA
DNA: TGTGCCAGCAGCTTGGCGGGGGGGAGGAACACTGAAGCTTTCTTT
CDR3: CASSLAGGRNTEAFF

J: TRBJ2-7
size: NA
V: TRBV6-2/TRBV6-3
D: TRBD1
DNA: TGTGCCAGCAGTTGGGGACAGGGAACTCGCGAGCAGTACTTC
CDR3: CASSWGQGTREQYF

J: TRBJ1-2
size: NA
V: TRBV27
D: TRBD1
DNA: TGTGCCAGCGCCGGGACAGCAAATGGCTACACCTTC
CDR3: CASAGTANGYTF

J: TRBJ2-7
size: NA
V: TRBV3-1
D: NA
DNA: TGTGCCAGCTCCTCTGGGGATACCTACGAGCAGTACTTC
CDR3: CASSSGDTYEQYF

J: TRBJ1-6
size: NA
V: TRBV2
D: NA
DNA: TGTGCCAGCAGTGATCCGACCTATAATTCACCCCTCCACTTT
CDR3: CASSDPTYNSPLHF

J: TRBJ1-3
size: NA
V: TRBV19
D: NA
DNA: TGTGCCAGTAGGAGGAATTCTGGAAACACCATATATTTT
CDR3: CASRRNSGNTIYF

J: TRBJ1-5
size: NA
V: TRBV7-8
D: NA
DNA: TGTGCCAGCAGCTTAGTCGGGGGCGCTCAGCATTTT
CDR3: CASSLVGGAQHF

J: TRBJ1-5
size: NA
V: TRBV7-9
D: NA
DNA: TGTGCCAGCAGCTTGGGCTGGGGGGGAGAGCCCCAGCATTTT
CDR3: CASSLGWGGEPQHF

J: TRBJ1-4
size: NA
V: TRBV5-6
D: NA
DNA: TGTGCCAGCAGCCTATGGAGTACTTCGGGGAATGAAAAACTGTTTTTT
CDR3: CASSLWSTSGNEKLFF

J: TRBJ2-1
size: NA
V: TRBV18
D: NA
DNA: TGTGCCAGCTCACCACCAGGCAGGGGCGGCGATGAGCAGTTCTTC
CDR3: CASSPPGRGGDEQFF

J: TRBJ1-1
size: NA
V: TRBV7-2
D: NA
DNA: TGTGCCAGCAGCTTATTTGTCATGAACACTGAAGCTTTCTTT
CDR3: CASSLFVMNTEAFF

J: TRBJ2-5
size: NA
V: TRBV4-3
D: NA
DNA: TGCGCCAGCAGCCAAGTAAGGACCTACCAAGAGACCCAGTACTTC
CDR3: CASSQVRTYQETQYF

J: TRBJ2-5
size: NA
V: TRBV3-1
D: TRBD1
DNA: TGTGCCAGCAGCCTAGGGACAGTCTTCTACTTC
CDR3: CASSLGTVFYF

J: TRBJ1-1
size: NA
V: TRBV29-1
D: NA
DNA: TGCAGCGTTGAAGCGACATCTCGGGGCACTGAAGCTTTCTTT
CDR3: CSVEATSRGTEAFF

J: TRBJ2-7
size: few
V: TRBV20-1
D: NA
DNA: TGCAGTGCTAGAATAATAGCGATTTCTCGCGAGCAGTACTTC
CDR3: CSARIIAISREQYF

J: TRBJ1-4
size: NA
V: TRBV9
D: NA
DNA: TGTGCCAGCAGCCCACGACAGGCAACTAATGAAAAACTGTTTTTT
CDR3: CASSPRQATNEKLFF

J: TRBJ1-2
size: once
V: TRBV29-1
D: NA
DNA: TGCAGCGTTATGACAGGCCCTAACTATGGCTACACCTTC
CDR3: CSVMTGPNYGYTF

J: TRBJ2-3
size: NA
V: TRBV11-2
D: NA
DNA: TGTGCCAGCAGCCCTGACAGAGAAACTACGCAGTATTTT
CDR3: CASSPDRETTQYF

J: TRBJ2-7
size: NA
V: TRBV5-1
D: TRBD2
DNA: TGCGCCAGCAGCTTGGAGATAGCGGGCATCGACGAGCAGTACTTC
CDR3: CASSLEIAGIDEQYF

J: TRBJ2-7
size: NA
V: TRBV20-1
D: NA
DNA: TGCAGTGCTAGAGATCTCAGATTCTCCTACGAGCAGTACTTC
CDR3: CSARDLRFSYEQYF

J: TRBJ2-7
size: NA
V: TRBV27
D: TRBD2
DNA: TGTGCCAGCAGTCCAACCATAGCGGGGGATTACGAGCAGTACTTC
CDR3: CASSPTIAGDYEQYF

J: TRBJ2-7
size: NA
V: TRBV6-5
D: NA
DNA: TGTGCCAGCAGTTACTCCCCGGTAGACAGCGAGCAGTACTTC
CDR3: CASSYSPVDSEQYF

J: TRBJ1-5
size: NA
V: TRBV7-9
D: NA
DNA: TGTGCCAGCAGTCCCGGGTTTAGCAATCAGCCCCAGCATTTT
CDR3: CASSPGFSNQPQHF

J: TRBJ2-7
size: few
V: TRBV4-1
D: TRBD2
DNA: TGCGCCAGCAGCCAACTTTTTAGCGGGAGGGCCTGGGACGAGCAGTACTTC
CDR3: CASSQLFSGRAWDEQYF

J: TRBJ1-2
size: NA
V: TRBV6-5
D: NA
DNA: TGTGCCAGCAGTTACTCCCTCGGGGGGAATGGCTACACCTTC
CDR3: CASSYSLGGNGYTF

J: TRBJ2-2
size: NA
V: TRBV6-2/TRBV6-3
D: NA
DNA: TGTGCCCCCCCGACCGCGAACACCGGGGAGCTGTTTTTT
CDR3: CAPPTANTGELFF

J: TRBJ2-7
size: NA
V: TRBV30
D: TRBD1
DNA: TGTGCCTGGAGGAGGGACAGCGGCGCAACTTACGAGCAGTACTTC
CDR3: CAWRRDSGATYEQYF

J: TRBJ2-3
size: NA
V: TRBV4-3
D: NA
DNA: TGCGCCAGCAGCCAAGGGCAGTCCACAGATACGCAGTATTTT
CDR3: CASSQGQSTDTQYF

J: TRBJ2-3
size: NA
V: TRBV5-6
D: NA
DNA: TGTGCCAGCAGCAACAGAGTTCGTGCAGGGGGGTGGCCAGATACGCAGTATTTT
CDR3: CASSNRVRAGGWPDTQYF

J: TRBJ2-3
size: once
V: TRBV19
D: TRBD2
DNA: TGTGCCAGTAGCCTGGTGGGGCTAGCGGGCAGAGATACGCAGTATTTT
CDR3: CASSLVGLAGRDTQYF

J: TRBJ2-7
size: NA
V: TRBV6-2/TRBV6-3
D: NA
DNA: TGTGCCAGCAGTTACGTCGGTGTTGCTTACGAGCAGTACTTC
CDR3: CASSYVGVAYEQYF

J: TRBJ2-7
size: NA
V: TRBV7-9
D: NA
DNA: TGTGCCAGCAGCGCCGTGATGGACTTTTCGGGGCAGTACTTC
CDR3: CASSAVMDFSGQYF

J: TRBJ2-2
size: NA
V: TRBV29-1
D: NA
DNA: TGCAGCGTTGACGTGGGGCACACCGGGGAGCTGTTTTTT
CDR3: CSVDVGHTGELFF

J: TRBJ2-5
size: NA
V: TRBV19
D: NA
DNA: TGTGCCACTCGGCTCGTGGGCCAAGAGACCCAGTACTTC
CDR3: CATRLVGQETQYF

J: TRBJ2-2
size: once
V: TRBV6-1
D: TRBD1
DNA: TGTGCCAGCAACCAAAAGGGACAGGGGGCGAACACCGGGGAGCTGTTTTTT
CDR3: CASNQKGQGANTGELFF

J: TRBJ2-7
size: NA
V: TRBV2
D: NA
DNA: TGTGCCAGCAGCGGACTCTCTAGCGAGCAGTACTTC
CDR3: CASSGLSSEQYF

J: TRBJ2-7
size: NA
V: TRBV19
D: NA
DNA: TGTGCCAGTAGTATGAATTGGGGTTGGAGCTACGAGCAGTACTTC
CDR3: CASSMNWGWSYEQYF

J: TRBJ2-1
size: NA
V: TRBV11-2
D: TRBD1
DNA: TGTGCCAGCGGAGGACAGGGGGTAGGTGAGCAGTTCTTC
CDR3: CASGGQGVGEQFF

J: TRBJ2-7
size: once
V: TRBV19
D: TRBD1
DNA: TGTGCCAGCGGGCCTCCGAGACAGGGGACCTCCTACGAGCAGTACTTC
CDR3: CASGPPRQGTSYEQYF

J: TRBJ2-7
size: NA
V: TRBV6-2/TRBV6-3
D: NA
DNA: TGTGCCAGCACCAAATTCGGCTTCTACGAGCAGTACTTC
CDR3: CASTKFGFYEQYF

J: TRBJ1-2
size: NA
V: TRBV29-1
D: NA
DNA: TGCAGCGTTGGCGTCGGGGGGGATGGCTACACCTTC
CDR3: CSVGVGGDGYTF

J: TRBJ2-7
size: once
V: TRBV7-2
D: TRBD1
DNA: TGTGCCAGCAGCTGGGGGGACAGGCGGCCCGAGCAGTACTTC
CDR3: CASSWGDRRPEQYF

J: TRBJ2-2
size: NA
V: TRBV27
D: NA
DNA: TGTGCCAGCAGTTTTGGGGATATTACCGGGGAGCTGTTTTTT
CDR3: CASSFGDITGELFF

J: TRBJ2-1
size: NA
V: TRBV5-4
D: NA
DNA: TGTGCCAGCAGCCGCGAAATAGCGGAATACAATGAGCAGTTCTTC
CDR3: CASSREIAEYNEQFF

J: TRBJ1-2
size: NA
V: TRBV6-1
D: TRBD1
DNA: TGTGCCAGCAGGATGGAGGGACAGAGAGGGATTGACTATGGCTACACCTTC
CDR3: CASRMEGQRGIDYGYTF

J: TRBJ2-5
size: NA
V: TRBV28
D: NA
DNA: TGTGCCAGCGGGTTTTCGCGGACGGAGGCAAACTCGTACCAAGAGACCCAGTACTTC
CDR3: CASGFSRTEANSYQETQYF

J: TRBJ1-5
size: NA
V: TRBV5-4
D: NA
DNA: TGTGCCAGCAGCTTGGCGGGCGCCAATCAGCCCCAGCATTTT
CDR3: CASSLAGANQPQHF

J: TRBJ2-7
size: NA
V: TRBV20-1
D: TRBD1
DNA: TGCAGTGCAGCCGGGACAGGCCTATACGAGCAGTACTTC
CDR3: CSAAGTGLYEQYF

J: TRBJ2-4
size: NA
V: TRBV28
D: NA
DNA: TGTGCCATCCGGCGCGAGGGGGCCAAAAACATTCAGTACTTC
CDR3: CAIRREGAKNIQYF

J: TRBJ1-2
size: NA
V: TRBV4-3
D: NA
DNA: TGCGCCAGCAGCCTATACCGTGAGACCTTGGGAGGCTACACCTTC
CDR3: CASSLYRETLGGYTF

J: TRBJ2-7
size: NA
V: TRBV18
D: NA
DNA: TGTGCCAGCTCACACCCGGGACAAGTAGCCTCCTACGAGCAGTACTTC
CDR3: CASSHPGQVASYEQYF

J: TRBJ2-3
size: NA
V: TRBV6-1
D: NA
DNA: TGTGCCAGCAGTGAAGCAATAGTCAGAGATACGCAGTATTTT
CDR3: CASSEAIVRDTQYF

J: TRBJ1-5
size: NA
V: TRBV27
D: TRBD1
DNA: TGTGCCAGCAGTTTATCGGGCCAGGGGGTTCAGCCCCAGCATTTT
CDR3: CASSLSGQGVQPQHF

J: TRBJ2-2
size: NA
V: TRBV4-3
D: NA
DNA: TGCGCCAGCAGCCAAGATCAGGGGACACGAGTCACCGGGGAGCTGTTTTTT
CDR3: CASSQDQGTRVTGELFF